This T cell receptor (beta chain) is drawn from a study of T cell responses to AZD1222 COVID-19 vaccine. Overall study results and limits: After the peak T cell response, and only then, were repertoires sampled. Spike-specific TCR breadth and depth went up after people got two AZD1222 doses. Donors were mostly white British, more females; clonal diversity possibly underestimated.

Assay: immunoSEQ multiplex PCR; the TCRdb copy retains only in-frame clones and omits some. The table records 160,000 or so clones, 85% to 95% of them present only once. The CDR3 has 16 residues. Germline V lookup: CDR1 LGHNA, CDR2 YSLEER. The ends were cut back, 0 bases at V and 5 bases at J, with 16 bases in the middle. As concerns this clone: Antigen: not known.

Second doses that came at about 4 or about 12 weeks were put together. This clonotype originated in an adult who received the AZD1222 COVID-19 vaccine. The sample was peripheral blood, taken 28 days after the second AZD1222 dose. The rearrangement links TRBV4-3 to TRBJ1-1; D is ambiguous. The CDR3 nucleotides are TGCGCCAGCAGCCAAGATGGAGTCTGGGGAGGGACTGAAGCTTTCTTT. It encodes CASSQDGVWGGTEAFF.